This T cell receptor (beta chain) stems from a study of tumor-infiltrating lymphocytes in primary liver carcinoma. For blood RNA, unsorted whole blood served as the source, and germline DNA was extracted too. This CDR3 has 14 residues. Germline CDR1 is MNHEY and CDR2 is SVGAGI. V lost 5 bases, J lost 12 bases, and 7 bases stayed unmatched. A primer matching the constant region was used to make TCR beta cDNA from 500 to 600 ng of total RNA. Sequencing libraries for TCR beta derived from three nested multiplex PCR rounds that used slightly modified ARM-PCR. The first two PCR rounds used TRBV1-TRBV30 forward primers with a C-beta reverse primer, nine to eleven cycles each. TCRdb used MiXCR to reprocess the multiplex PCR reads, holding one entry per CDR3 protein. The sample yields some 320,000 distinct CDR3 sequences, 55% to 65% seen once.

Sequencing input: peripheral blood. V is TRBV6-5 and J is TRBJ2-1; 13 bases fit TRBD2. This receptor was taken from a man aged 40-49 years with primary liver carcinoma and hepatitis B virus infection. The CDR3 is CASSRTSGGRAQFF. CDR3 bases: TGTGCCAGCAGTCGGACTAGCGGGGGCCGAGCGCAGTTCTTC.